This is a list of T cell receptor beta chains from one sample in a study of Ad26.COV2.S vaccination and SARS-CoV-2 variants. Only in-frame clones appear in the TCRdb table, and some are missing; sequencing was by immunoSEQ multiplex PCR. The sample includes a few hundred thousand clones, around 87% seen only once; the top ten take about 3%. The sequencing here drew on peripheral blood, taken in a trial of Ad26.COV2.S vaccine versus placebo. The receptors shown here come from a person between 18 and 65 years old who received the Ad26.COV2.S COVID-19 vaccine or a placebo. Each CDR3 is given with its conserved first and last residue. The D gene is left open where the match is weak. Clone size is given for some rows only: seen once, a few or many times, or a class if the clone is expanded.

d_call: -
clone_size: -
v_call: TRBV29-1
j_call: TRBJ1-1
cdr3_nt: TGCAGCGTTTTTTTAGGTACTGAAGCTTTCTTT
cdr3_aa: CSVFLGTEAFF

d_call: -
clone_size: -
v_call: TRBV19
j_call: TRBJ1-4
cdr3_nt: TGTGCCAGTAGTATAGCCCCACCGAATGAAAAACTGTTTTTT
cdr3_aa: CASSIAPPNEKLFF

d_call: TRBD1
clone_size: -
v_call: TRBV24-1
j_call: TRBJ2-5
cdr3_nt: TGTGCCACCAGTGATGCCGGGACAGCGAAGGGAGAGACCCAGTACTTC
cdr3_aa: CATSDAGTAKGETQYF

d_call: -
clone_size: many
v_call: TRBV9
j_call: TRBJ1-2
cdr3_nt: TGTGCCAGCAGCGTCGGCGGGGACTATGGCTACACCTTC
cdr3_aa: CASSVGGDYGYTF

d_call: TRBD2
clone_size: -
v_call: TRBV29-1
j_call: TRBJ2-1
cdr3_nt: TGCAGCGTTGCAGCTAGCGGGGGGTGGTATGAGCAGTTCTTC
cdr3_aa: CSVAASGGWYEQFF

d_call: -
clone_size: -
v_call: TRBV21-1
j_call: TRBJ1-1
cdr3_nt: TGTGCCACCACCGCGGGCATGGCCATAAAAATGAACACTGAAGCTTTCTTT
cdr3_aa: CATTAGMAIKMNTEAFF

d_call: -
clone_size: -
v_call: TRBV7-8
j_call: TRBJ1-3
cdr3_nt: TGTGCCAGCAGCGCCAACAGGGAAAGTTTATCTGGAAACACCATATATTTT
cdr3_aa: CASSANRESLSGNTIYF

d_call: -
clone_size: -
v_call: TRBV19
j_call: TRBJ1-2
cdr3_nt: TGTGCCAGTACCCCCCCGGGACACCTGTTAGCTAACTATGGCTACACCTTC
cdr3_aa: CASTPPGHLLANYGYTF

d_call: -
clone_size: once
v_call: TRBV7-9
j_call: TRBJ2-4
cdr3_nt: TGTGCCAGCAGCTTTGGTAACGATGGCCGGATGGACATTCAGTACTTC
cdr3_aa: CASSFGNDGRMDIQYF

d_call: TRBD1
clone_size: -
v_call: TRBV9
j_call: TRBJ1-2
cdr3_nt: TGTGCCAGCAGCGTAGCTCGGGACAGCTATGGCTACACCTTC
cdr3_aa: CASSVARDSYGYTF

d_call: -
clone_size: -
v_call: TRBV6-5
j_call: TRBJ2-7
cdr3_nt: TGTGCCAGCAGTAGGACACTAAGTTACGAGCAGTACTTC
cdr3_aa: CASSRTLSYEQYF

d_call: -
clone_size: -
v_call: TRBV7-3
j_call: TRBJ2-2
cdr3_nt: TGTGCCAGCAGCTTATGGGGACCACAGGGTGGGCGAGGAACCGGGGAGCTGTTTTTT
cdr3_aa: CASSLWGPQGGRGTGELFF

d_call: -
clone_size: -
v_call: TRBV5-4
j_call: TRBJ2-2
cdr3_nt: TGTGCCAGCAGCCGGGACACCACCGGGGAGCTGTTTTTT
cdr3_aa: CASSRDTTGELFF

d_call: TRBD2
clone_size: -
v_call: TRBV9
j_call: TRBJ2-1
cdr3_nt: TGTGCCAGCAGCGTAGCTAGCGGGGGGATTTACAATGAGCAGTTCTTC
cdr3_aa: CASSVASGGIYNEQFF

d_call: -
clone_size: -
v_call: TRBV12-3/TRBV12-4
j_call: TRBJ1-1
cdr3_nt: TGTGCCAGCAGTTTCATTGAGAACACTGAAGCTTTCTTT
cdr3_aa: CASSFIENTEAFF

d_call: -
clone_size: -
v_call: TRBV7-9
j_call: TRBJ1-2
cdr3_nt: TGTGCCAGCAGCCCAGATATCAACTATGGCTACACCTTC
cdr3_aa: CASSPDINYGYTF

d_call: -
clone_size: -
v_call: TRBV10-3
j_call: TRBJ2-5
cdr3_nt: TGTGCCATCAGTCCAGATCAAGAGACCCAGTACTTC
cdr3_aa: CAISPDQETQYF

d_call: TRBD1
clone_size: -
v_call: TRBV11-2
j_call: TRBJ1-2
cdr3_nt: TGTGCCAGCAGCATCGGAGGGACAGGGGCGACCTATGGCTACACCTTC
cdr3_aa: CASSIGGTGATYGYTF

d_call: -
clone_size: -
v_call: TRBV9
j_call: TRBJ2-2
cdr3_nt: TGTGCCAGCAGCGTAGGGAGTCTAACCGCCGGGGAGCTGTTTTTT
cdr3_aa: CASSVGSLTAGELFF

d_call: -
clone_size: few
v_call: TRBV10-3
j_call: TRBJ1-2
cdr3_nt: TGTGCCAACGGGGACGGCTATGGCTACACCTTC
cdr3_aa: CANGDGYGYTF

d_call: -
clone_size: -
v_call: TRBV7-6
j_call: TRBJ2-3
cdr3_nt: TGTGCCAGCAGCCGAACAGCCTACTCTAGCACAGATACGCAGTATTTT
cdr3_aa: CASSRTAYSSTDTQYF

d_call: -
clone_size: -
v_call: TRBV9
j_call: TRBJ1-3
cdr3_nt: TGTGCCAGCAGCGTAGAGGTCAAAGGGGGAAACACCATATATTTT
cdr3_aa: CASSVEVKGGNTIYF

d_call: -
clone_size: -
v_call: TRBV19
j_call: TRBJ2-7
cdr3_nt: TGTGCCAGTAGTATGGACAGTGATTCCTACGAGCAGTACTTC
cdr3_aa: CASSMDSDSYEQYF

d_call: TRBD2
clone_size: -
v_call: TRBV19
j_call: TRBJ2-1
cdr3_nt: TGTGCCAGTCGTGGACTAGCGGGGGAAACCCACGGAGGTGAGCAGTTCTTC
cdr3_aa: CASRGLAGETHGGEQFF

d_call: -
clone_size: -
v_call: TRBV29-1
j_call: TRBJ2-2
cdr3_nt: TGCAGCGTCACGGGTATGGGGGAGCTGTTTTTT
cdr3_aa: CSVTGMGELFF

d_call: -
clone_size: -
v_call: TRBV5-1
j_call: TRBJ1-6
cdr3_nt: TGCGCCAGCAGCTTGGTGTCGGGGTTAAATTCACCCCTCCACTTT
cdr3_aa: CASSLVSGLNSPLHF

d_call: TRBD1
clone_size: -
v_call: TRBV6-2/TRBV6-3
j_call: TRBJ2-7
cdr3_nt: TGTGCCAGCAGTCCGGGACAGGGATATGTGCAGTACTTC
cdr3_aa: CASSPGQGYVQYF

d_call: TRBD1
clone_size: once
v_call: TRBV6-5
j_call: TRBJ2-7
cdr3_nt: TGTGCCAGCAGAACACCAGGGGGCCGGGAGCAGTACTTC
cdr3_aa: CASRTPGGREQYF

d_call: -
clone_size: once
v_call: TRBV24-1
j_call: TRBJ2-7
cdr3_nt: TGTGCCACCAGTGATGGGACCGGGTACGAGCAGTACTTC
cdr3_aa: CATSDGTGYEQYF

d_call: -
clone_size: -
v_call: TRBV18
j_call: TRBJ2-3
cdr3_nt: TGTGCCAGCTCCCTCGACGCGGGACCTGTGGCAGATACGCAGTATTTT
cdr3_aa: CASSLDAGPVADTQYF

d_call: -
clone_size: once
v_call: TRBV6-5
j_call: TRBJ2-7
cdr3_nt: TGTGCCAGCAGTTCACATCGGCCTAATGAGGACGAGCAGTACTTC
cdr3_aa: CASSSHRPNEDEQYF

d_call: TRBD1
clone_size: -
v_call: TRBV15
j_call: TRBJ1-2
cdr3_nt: TGTGCCACCAGCGGACCGGGACAGGGAGACACCGGCTATGGCTACACCTTC
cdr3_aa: CATSGPGQGDTGYGYTF

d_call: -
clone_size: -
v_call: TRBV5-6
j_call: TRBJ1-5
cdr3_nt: TGTGCCAGCTTCAGAGGAAGCAATCAGCCCCAGCATTTT
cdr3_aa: CASFRGSNQPQHF

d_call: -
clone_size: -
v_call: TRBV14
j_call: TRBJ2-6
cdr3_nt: TGTGCCAGCAGCCAGTTCTCTGGGGCCAACGTCCTGACTTTC
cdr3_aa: CASSQFSGANVLTF

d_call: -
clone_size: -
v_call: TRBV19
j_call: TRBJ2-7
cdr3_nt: TGTGCCAGTAGTATAGAGGGGACGGTCTACGAGCAGTACTTC
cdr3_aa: CASSIEGTVYEQYF

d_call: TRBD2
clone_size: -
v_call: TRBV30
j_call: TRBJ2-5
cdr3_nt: TGTGCCTGGAGTTTCCGGGGGGGCCAAGAGACCCAGTACTTC
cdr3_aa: CAWSFRGGQETQYF

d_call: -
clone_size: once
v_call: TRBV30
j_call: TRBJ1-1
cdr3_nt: TGTGCCTGGAGTGTAGCGGGCCCGGAAGCTTTCTTT
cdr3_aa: CAWSVAGPEAFF

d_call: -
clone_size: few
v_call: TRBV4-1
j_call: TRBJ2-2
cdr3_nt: TGCGCCAGCAGCCAAGAGCAAGCCACCGGGGAGCTGTTTTTT
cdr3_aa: CASSQEQATGELFF

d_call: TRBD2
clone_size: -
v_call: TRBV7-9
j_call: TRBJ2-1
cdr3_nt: TGTGCCAGCAGCGGTAGGCTAGCGGGAGACAATGAGCAGTTCTTC
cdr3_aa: CASSGRLAGDNEQFF

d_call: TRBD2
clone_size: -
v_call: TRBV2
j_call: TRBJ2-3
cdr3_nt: TGTGCCAGCAACGACGGGGGGGATGATACGCAGTATTTT
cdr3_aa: CASNDGGDDTQYF

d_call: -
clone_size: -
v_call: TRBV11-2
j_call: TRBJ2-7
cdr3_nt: TGTGCCAGCAGCTCCGGACAAGGCTTCTCCTACGAGCAGTACTTC
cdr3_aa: CASSSGQGFSYEQYF

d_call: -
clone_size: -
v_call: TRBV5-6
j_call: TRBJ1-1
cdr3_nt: TGTGCCAGCAGCTTAGGGGAGAACACTGAAGCTTTCTTT
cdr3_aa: CASSLGENTEAFF

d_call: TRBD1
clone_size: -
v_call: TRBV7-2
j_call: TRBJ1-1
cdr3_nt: TGTGCCAGCAGCTCCATACTCCTCGGGACAGGGTCTGAAGCTTTCTTT
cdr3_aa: CASSSILLGTGSEAFF

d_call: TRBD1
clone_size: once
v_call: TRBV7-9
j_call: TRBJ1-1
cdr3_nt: TGTGCCAGCAGCCCAGGGGGATCTGAAGCTTTCTTT
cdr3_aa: CASSPGGSEAFF

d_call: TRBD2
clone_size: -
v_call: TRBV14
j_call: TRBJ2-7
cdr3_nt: TGTGCCAGCAGCCTGCTGACGAGCGGGGACTACGAGCAGTACTTC
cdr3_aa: CASSLLTSGDYEQYF

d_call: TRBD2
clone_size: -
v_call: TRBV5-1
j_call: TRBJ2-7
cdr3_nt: TGCGCCAGCAGCTGGACTAGCGGGGTAACCTACGAGCAGTACTTC
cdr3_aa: CASSWTSGVTYEQYF

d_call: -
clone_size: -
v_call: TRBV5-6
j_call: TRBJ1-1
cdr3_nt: TGTGCCAGCAGCCCAGTTGGGAACACTGAAGCTTTCTTT
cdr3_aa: CASSPVGNTEAFF

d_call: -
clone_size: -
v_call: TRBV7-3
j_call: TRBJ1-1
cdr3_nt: TGTGCCAGCAGCTCGGTCGTGGGGGACGGCACTGAAGCTTTCTTT
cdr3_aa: CASSSVVGDGTEAFF

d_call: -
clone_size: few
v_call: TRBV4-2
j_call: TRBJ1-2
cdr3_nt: TGTGCCAGCAGCCAAGATCTGGGACGGCCAGCCTATGGCTACACCTTC
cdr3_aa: CASSQDLGRPAYGYTF

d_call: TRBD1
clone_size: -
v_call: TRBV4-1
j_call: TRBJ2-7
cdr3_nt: TGCGCCAGCAGCCCAATCCCGGGACAGGGGGAGTGGGAGCAGTACTTC
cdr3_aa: CASSPIPGQGEWEQYF